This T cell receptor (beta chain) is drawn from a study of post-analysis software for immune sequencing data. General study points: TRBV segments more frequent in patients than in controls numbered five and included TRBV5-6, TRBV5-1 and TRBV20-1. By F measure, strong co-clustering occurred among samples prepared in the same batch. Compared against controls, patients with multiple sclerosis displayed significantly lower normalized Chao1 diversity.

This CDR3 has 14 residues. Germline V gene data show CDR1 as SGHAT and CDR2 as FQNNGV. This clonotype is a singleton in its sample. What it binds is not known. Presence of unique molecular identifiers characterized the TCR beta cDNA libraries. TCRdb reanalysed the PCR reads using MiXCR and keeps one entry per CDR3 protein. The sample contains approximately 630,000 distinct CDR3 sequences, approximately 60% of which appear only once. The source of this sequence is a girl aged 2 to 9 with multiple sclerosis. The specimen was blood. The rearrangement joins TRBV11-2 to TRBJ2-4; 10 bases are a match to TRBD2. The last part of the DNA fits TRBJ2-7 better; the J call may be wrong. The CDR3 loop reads CASSLASGSPEQYF. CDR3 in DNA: TGTGCCAGCAGCTTAGCTAGCGGGAGCCCCGAGCAGTACTTC.